This T cell receptor (beta chain) was identified in a study of shared clonotypes between healthy human individuals. The study, taken as a whole, reports: The naive CD4 repertoires of four donors were compared, and about 5% of clonotypes were shared. Larger estimated richness was generally seen in naive subsets than in memory subsets.

As to this clone: Antigen specificity is unknown.

Sequencing was performed with immunoSEQ multiplex PCR; in TCRdb, only in-frame clones are kept and a portion is missing. The sample contains 2 million to 2.5 million clones, just under 95% of which appear only once. Germline V gives CDR1 GTSNPN, CDR2 SVGIG (reference sequence). The CDR3 has 13 amino acids. V was clipped by 1 base and J by 7 bases, with 11 bases between them. Recent acute infections and vaccinations were absent in the healthy HIV-negative adult donors. This TCR came from a man aged 18 to 30 in good health. Some clones in this sample may be carry-over from other donors' samples. This chain uses TRBV30 with TRBJ1-5; D call uncertain. Sequenced sample: naive CD4+ T cells from PBMCs. The sample's subset: CD45RA+ positively selected. CDR3 sequence reads: CAWSDGLNQPQHF. The CDR3 DNA reads as TGTGCCTGGAGTGACGGGCTTAACCAGCCCCAGCATTTT.